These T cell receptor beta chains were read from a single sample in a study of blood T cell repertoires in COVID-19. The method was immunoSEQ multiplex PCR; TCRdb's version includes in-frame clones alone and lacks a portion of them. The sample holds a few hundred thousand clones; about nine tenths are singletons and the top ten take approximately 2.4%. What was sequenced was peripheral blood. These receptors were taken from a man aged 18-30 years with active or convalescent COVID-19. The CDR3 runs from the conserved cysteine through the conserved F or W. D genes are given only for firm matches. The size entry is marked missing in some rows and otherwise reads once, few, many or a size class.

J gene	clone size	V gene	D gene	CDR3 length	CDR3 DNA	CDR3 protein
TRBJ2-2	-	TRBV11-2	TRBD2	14	TGTGCCAGCAGCTCTCTAGCGGCCACCGGGGAGCTGTTTTTT	CASSSLAATGELFF
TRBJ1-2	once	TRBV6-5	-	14	TGTGCCAGCAGCATACAGGGTGGGACGGGCGGCTACACCTTC	CASSIQGGTGGYTF
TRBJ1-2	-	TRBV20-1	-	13	TGCAGTGCTAGTGGGACTTCTGGATATGGCTACACCTTC	CSASGTSGYGYTF
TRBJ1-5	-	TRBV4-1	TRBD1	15	TGCGCCAGCAGCCAAGAGTACCAGGGGGCTCAGCCCCAGCATTTT	CASSQEYQGAQPQHF
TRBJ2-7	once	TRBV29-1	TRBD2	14	TGCAGCGTTGCGGGACTAGACCGCTCCTACGAGCAGTACTTC	CSVAGLDRSYEQYF
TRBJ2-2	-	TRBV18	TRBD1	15	TGTGCCAGCTCACAACAGGGGTGGAACACCGGGGAGCTGTTTTTT	CASSQQGWNTGELFF
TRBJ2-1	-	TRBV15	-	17	TGTGCCACCAGCAGGAGGACAGTGACGGTAGTCCACAATGAGCAGTTCTTC	CATSRRTVTVVHNEQFF
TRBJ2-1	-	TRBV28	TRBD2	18	TGTGCCAGCAAGGGACTAGCGGGAGAGGGGGCCCCCTACAATGAGCAGTTCTTC	CASKGLAGEGAPYNEQFF
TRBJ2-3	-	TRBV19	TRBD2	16	TGTGCCAGTAGTACCCCCAGGCGGGGGGGCCCGTATACGCAGTATTTT	CASSTPRRGGPYTQYF
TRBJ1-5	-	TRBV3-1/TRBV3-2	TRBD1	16	TGTGCCAGCAGCCAAGTTGGGCGGACAGGAGATCAGCCCCAGCATTTT	CASSQVGRTGDQPQHF
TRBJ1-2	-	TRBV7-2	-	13	TGTGCCAGCAGCTACGACAGGATGGGCGGCTACACCTTC	CASSYDRMGGYTF
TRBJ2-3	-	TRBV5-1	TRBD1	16	TGCGCCAGCAGCAGGACAGGGGGCGATGGAACAGATACGCAGTATTTT	CASSRTGGDGTDTQYF
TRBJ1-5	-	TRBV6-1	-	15	TGTGCCAGCAGTGAATGGACAGTTAGCAATCAGCCCCAGCATTTT	CASSEWTVSNQPQHF
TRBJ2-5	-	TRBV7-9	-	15	TGTGCCAGCACCACAAACCTAGGCATTACTGAGACCCAGTACTTC	CASTTNLGITETQYF
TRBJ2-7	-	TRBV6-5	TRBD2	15	TGTGCCAGCAGTTATCGTCTAGCGGGCCCCTACGAGCAGTACTTC	CASSYRLAGPYEQYF
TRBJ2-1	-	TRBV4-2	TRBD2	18	TGTGCCAGCAGCCAAGAATATTGGCGGGAGGGCCCCTACAATGAGCAGTTCTTC	CASSQEYWREGPYNEQFF
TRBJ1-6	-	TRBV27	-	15	TGTGCCAGCAGAGCAACCGGGATGGATCGTTCACCCCTCCACTTT	CASRATGMDRSPLHF
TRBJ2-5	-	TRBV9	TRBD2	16	TGTGCCAGCAGCGTAGGGAGCGGGAGGGCCGAAGAGACCCAGTACTTC	CASSVGSGRAEETQYF
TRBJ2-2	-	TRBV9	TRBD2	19	TGTGCCAGCAGCGTGGACCGGACTAGCGGGATTTCGGGAACCGGGGAGCTGTTTTTT	CASSVDRTSGISGTGELFF
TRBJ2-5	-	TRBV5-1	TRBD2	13	TGCGCCAGCAGCCAGACTAGCCGAGAGACCCAGTACTTC	CASSQTSRETQYF
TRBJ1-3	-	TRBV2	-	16	TGTGCCAGCAGTCGCCATGGAGGTTCCTCTGGAAACACCATATATTTT	CASSRHGGSSGNTIYF
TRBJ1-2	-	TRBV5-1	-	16	TGCGCCAGCAGTCCCGGGAGTCCTGGGGTGAAGTATGGCTACACCTTC	CASSPGSPGVKYGYTF
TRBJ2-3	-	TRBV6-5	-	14	TGTGCCAGCAGTTATGATCAAGCCACAGATACGCAGTATTTT	CASSYDQATDTQYF
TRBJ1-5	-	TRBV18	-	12	TGTGCCAGCCGAAACTCCAATCAGCCCCAGCATTTT	CASRNSNQPQHF
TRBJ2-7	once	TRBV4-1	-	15	TGCGCCAGCAGCCAAGGCTCGGGAATTGGGCACGAGCAGTACTTC	CASSQGSGIGHEQYF
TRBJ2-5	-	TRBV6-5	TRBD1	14	TGTGCCAGCAGTCCCGGGACAGGAGGAGAGACCCAGTACTTC	CASSPGTGGETQYF
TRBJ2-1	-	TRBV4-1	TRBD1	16	TGCGCCAGCAGCCAAGGTAGCTGGGTGACAGGGAATGAGCAGTTCTTC	CASSQGSWVTGNEQFF
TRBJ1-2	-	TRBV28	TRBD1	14	TGTGCCAGCAGTTTAAGGACAGGAGTCTATGGCTACACCTTC	CASSLRTGVYGYTF
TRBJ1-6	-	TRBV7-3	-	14	TGTGCCAGCAGCCTTTATGGGCAGAATTCACCCCTCCACTTT	CASSLYGQNSPLHF
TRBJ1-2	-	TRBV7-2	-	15	TGTGCCAGCAGCTTTCTTATGAGTCGTAACTATGGCTACACCTTC	CASSFLMSRNYGYTF
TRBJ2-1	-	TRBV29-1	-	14	TGCAGCGCCAATCCCGGGACATCCTACAATGAGCAGTTCTTC	CSANPGTSYNEQFF
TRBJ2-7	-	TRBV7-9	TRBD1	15	TGTGCCAGCAGCTTAGCAGGGACAGGGGGCCACGAGCAGTACTTC	CASSLAGTGGHEQYF
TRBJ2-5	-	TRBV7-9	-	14	TGTGCCAGCCGCGGATCAGGGGTGGGAGAGACCCAGTACTTC	CASRGSGVGETQYF
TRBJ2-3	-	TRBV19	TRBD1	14	TGTGCCAGTAGTATAAGGACAGGGGCAGATACGCAGTATTTT	CASSIRTGADTQYF
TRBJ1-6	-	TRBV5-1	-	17	TGCGCCAGCAGCTTGGGGTCGGCAGGGGCCCCGGATTCACCCCTCCACTTT	CASSLGSAGAPDSPLHF
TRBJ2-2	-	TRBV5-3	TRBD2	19	TGTGCCAGAAGCTTGGGTCGGACTAGCGGAAGACCGAACACCGGGGAGCTGTTTTTT	CARSLGRTSGRPNTGELFF
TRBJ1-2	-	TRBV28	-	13	TGTGCCAGCAGATTACTCCGGAACTATGGCTACACCTTC	CASRLLRNYGYTF
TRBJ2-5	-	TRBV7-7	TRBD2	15	TGTGCCAGCAGCTTGCTAGCGGGGCCCCAAGAGACCCAGTACTTC	CASSLLAGPQETQYF
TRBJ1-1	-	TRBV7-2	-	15	TGTGCCAGCAGCTTGAATTGGGGCCTGAACACTGAAGCTTTCTTT	CASSLNWGLNTEAFF
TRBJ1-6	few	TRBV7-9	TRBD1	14	TGTGCCAGCAGCCGACAGGGAGGAAATTCACCCCTCCACTTT	CASSRQGGNSPLHF
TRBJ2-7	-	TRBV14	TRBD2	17	TGTGCCAGCAGCCCATCCGGGACTAGCGGAGTATCCTACGAGCAGTACTTC	CASSPSGTSGVSYEQYF